A single sample is the source of the 18 T cell receptor beta chains below, sequenced in a study of molecular identifiers for immune sequencing clone quantification. TCRdb re-called the PCR reads with MiXCR, one entry per CDR3 protein. The table records 65,000 or so distinct CDR3 sequences, approximately 17% of them present only once. The specimen sequenced was naive CD8+ T cells from blood, with Jurkat cell RNA spiked in. The sample's subset: FACS-sorted CD8+CD4-CCR7+CD45RA+ naive T cells. These receptors were collected from a human donor in good health. Some libraries in this study had Jurkat cell RNA spiked in.

The V and J genes are TRBV6-1 and TRBJ1-5, with D maybe TRBD1 (5 bases). Per germline, CDR1 MNHNS and CDR2 SASEGT. V lost 10 bases to trimming and J lost 0 bases, with 10 bases between them. The CDR3 runs to 13 residues. In nucleotides, the CDR3 is TGTGCCATCGACAGAGATAGCAATCAGCCCCAGCATTTT. Translating it yields CAIDRDSNQPQHF.

In this sample, this clonotype turned up many times. This chain links TRBV7-9 with TRBJ2-3; either TRBD1 or TRBD2 may supply D (5 bases each). Germline loops: CDR1 SEHNR, CDR2 FQNEAQ (reference sequence). This CDR3 has 14 amino acids. V lost 1 base to trimming and J lost 5 bases, with 10 bases between them. CDR3: CASSLGGFGDTQYF. The CDR3 DNA reads as TGTGCCAGCAGCTTAGGGGGGTTCGGAGATACGCAGTATTTT. The complete variable domain, with remaining parts taken from reference TRBV7-9 and TRBJ2-3, reads DTGVSQNPRHKITKRGQNVTFRCDPISEHNRLYWYRQTLGQGPEFLTYFQNEAQLEKSRLLSDRFSAERPKGSFSTLEIQRTEQGDSAMYLCASSLGGFGDTQYFGPGTRLTVL.

This clonotype was counted ten times or more. The chain links TRBV24-1 to TRBJ2-6; D remains unclear. Germline V gene sequence: CDR1 KGHDR, CDR2 SFDVKD. V lost 1 base and J 1 base, leaving 16 bases between the germline ends. There are 19 residues in the CDR3. CDR3: CATSDFTLDSKSGANVLTF. Here the CDR3 DNA reads TGTGCCACCAGTGATTTCACCCTCGATTCCAAATCTGGGGCCAACGTCCTGACTTTC.

As to this clonotype: One end of the junction fails to match germline, which may point to a read error. V is TRBV6-5 and J is TRBJ1-5; D is uncertain. The CDR3 has 15 amino acids. Germline V lookup: CDR1 MNHEY, CDR2 SVGAGI. This CDR3 reads CDSSNQPPGNQPQHF. In DNA, the CDR3 is TGTGACAGCAGCAATCAGCCACCTGGCAATCAGCCCCAGCATTTT.

At least ten counts were recorded for this clonotype. The rearrangement uses TRBV4-3 and TRBJ1-4; no reliable D call. The CDR3 covers 15 residues. In germline, CDR1 is LGHNA, CDR2 YSLEER. V was trimmed by 0 bases and J by 4 bases, leaving 9 bases between them. CDR3 coding DNA: TGCGCCAGCAGCCAAGATATGGAAGATAATGAAAAACTGTTTTTT. Its protein is CASSQDMEDNEKLFF.

This clonotype is medium-sized in the sample. The V call is TRBV30, the J call TRBJ2-3; TRBD2 matches at 7 bases. J was trimmed by 4 bases and V by 5 bases; bases with no gene match: 12. The germline V gene has CDR1 GTSNPN and CDR2 SVGIG (reference sequence). The CDR3 length is 15 residues. This chain's CDR3 is CAWEPWGRAADTQYF. CDR3 DNA: TGTGCCTGGGAACCTTGGGGGAGGGCCGCAGATACGCAGTATTTT.

In its sample, this clonotype was seen once. Given a much more abundant clone one base away, this may be a read error. V is TRBV7-6 and J is TRBJ2-2; tentatively, D is TRBD2 (5 bases). The CDR3 covers 14 residues. Germline loops: CDR1 SGHVS, CDR2 FNYEAQ. The CDR3 DNA reads as TGTGCCCGCAGCTTAGGGAGAAGGACCGGGGAGCTGTTTTTT. Protein: CARSLGRRTGELFF.

This clonotype was counted between two and nine times. The chain uses TRBV6-6 and TRBJ2-1; D might be TRBD1 (6 bases). The CDR3 extends over 14 amino acids. The germline V and J ends were trimmed by 2 bases and 8 bases, with 13 bases remaining between them. Per the germline V gene, CDR1 is MNHNY and CDR2 is SVGAGI (reference sequence). The CDR3 loop reads CASSYTGPADEQFF. Here the CDR3 DNA reads TGTGCCAGCAGTTACACAGGGCCGGCCGATGAGCAGTTCTTC.

This clonotype was counted many times. V usage is TRBV24-1 and J usage is TRBJ2-1; no clear D. V lost 2 bases and J lost 7, with 14 bases in between. Germline values: CDR1 KGHDR, CDR2 SFDVKD. CDR3 length equals 15 residues. CDR3 sequence reads: CATSDSSDISNEQFF. The CDR3 DNA follows: TGTGCCACCAGTGATTCGTCAGATATTAGTAATGAGCAGTTCTTC.

As for this clonotype: A much larger clone is a single base away; this may be a read error. Given the absence of the conserved phenylalanine or tryptophan at the CDR3 end, a read error is likely. The chain has TRBV29-1 and TRBJ2-1; D is unclear. The V gene lost 5 bases and the J gene lost 0 bases, with 11 bases spanning the gap. Germline loops: CDR1 SQVTM, CDR2 ANQGSEA. The CDR3 consists of 14 residues. CDR3 nucleotides: TGCAGCGTTCCGAAAAAAAGCTCCTACAATGAGCAGTTCTCC. Its translation: CSVPKKSSYNEQFS.

As regards this clonotype: Being one base from a much bigger clone, this may be a read error. The chain recombines TRBV5-4 with TRBJ1-1, with 9 positions matching TRBD1. With V trimmed by 7 bases and J by 8 bases, 3 bases remained unmatched. Germline CDR1 reads SGHNT; CDR2 reads YYREEE (reference sequence). This CDR3 contains 11 residues. In nucleotides, the CDR3 is TGTGCCAGCCGGGGACAGGGAGAAGCTTTCTTT. This codes for CASRGQGEAFF.

Concerning this clonotype: A much larger clonotype is one base distant, so this may be a read error. CDR3 sequence reads: CATRGGAGRTEAFF. CDR3 in DNA: TGTGCCACCAGAGGCGGGGCAGGGAGGACTGAAGCTTTCTTT. V and J are TRBV24-1 and TRBJ1-1, with D perhaps matching TRBD1 (5 bases). V was shortened by 7 bases and J by 5 bases, with 16 bases between the two germline ends. CDR1 and CDR2 from the germline V gene are KGHDR and SFDVKD. The CDR3 has 14 residues.

This clonotype was counted many times. The rearrangement links TRBV3-1 to TRBJ2-1, with no clear D. The CDR3 runs 12 residues. Germline-derived CDR1 and CDR2 are LGHDT and YNNKEL (reference sequence). The V end was cut by 3 bases, the J end by 2 bases, with 2 bases between. CDR3 amino acids: CASSHPYNEQFF. CDR3 bases: TGTGCCAGCAGCCATCCCTACAATGAGCAGTTCTTC.

This clonotype was counted many times. J is TRBJ2-1 and V is TRBV4-3; 12 nucleotides match TRBD2. CDR1 and CDR2 (germline): LGHNA, YSLEER. The length of the CDR3 is 17 residues. J was trimmed by 8 bases and V by 0 bases; bases with no gene match: 8. DNA for the CDR3: TGCGCCAGCAGCCAAGATCTGCCTAGCGGGAGGGCCGATGAGCAGTTCTTC. Amino acid sequence: CASSQDLPSGRADEQFF.

This clonotype has at least ten counts. This chain links TRBV11-2 with TRBJ2-3; D unclear. The CDR3 length is 11 residues. The germline V gene encodes CDR1 SGHAT and CDR2 FQNNGV. The V end lost 5 bases, the J end lost 4 bases, and 4 bases lay between the germline ends. CDR3 amino acids: CASSTSDTQYF. The CDR3 coding sequence is TGTGCCAGCAGCACGTCAGATACGCAGTATTTT.

This clonotype was counted at least ten times. This chain joins TRBV28 and TRBJ2-1; D may correspond to TRBD1 or TRBD2 (5 bases each). Trimming left V 8 bases short and J 0 bases short, with 11 bases between. The length of the CDR3 is 14 residues. Germline values: CDR1 MDHEN, CDR2 SYDVKM. DNA for the CDR3: TGTGCCAGCGTTTGGGGGAGCTCCTACAATGAGCAGTTCTTC. Translation gives CASVWGSSYNEQFF. The full variable domain, completed using reference TRBV28 and TRBJ2-1, is DVKVTQSSRYLVKRTGEKVFLECVQDMDHENMFWYRQDPGLGLRLIYFSYDVKMKEKGDIPEGYSVSREKKERFSLILESASTNQTSMYLCASVWGSSYNEQFFGPGTRLTVL.

The chain couples TRBV6-1 to TRBJ2-7; D remains unclear. CDR3 length: 15 residues. Germline CDR1 and CDR2: MNHNS and SASEGT. Trimming removed 3 bases at V and 0 bases at J, with 12 bases between. CDR3 nucleotides: TGTGCCAGCAGTGATGCCTATCGCGGCTCCTACGAGCAGTACTTC. Translation: CASSDAYRGSYEQYF.

This clonotype has only one observation. Germline is not matched at one junction end, which may reflect a read error. The chain recombines TRBV6-1 with TRBJ2-3; D remains ambiguous. CDR1 and CDR2 from the germline V gene are MNHNS and SASEGT. This CDR3 comprises 21 residues. The CDR3 DNA reads TGCGCCAGCAGTGAACCCTCGGGCCATCACCGCTCACTGCGGAGCACAGTTACGCAGTATTTT. Protein product: CASSEPSGHHRSLRSTVTQYF.